This TCR beta chain appears in the sequencing data of a study of T cell responses to AZD1222 COVID-19 vaccine. In the study overall: Samples with a second dose at about 4 or about 12 weeks were pooled together.

Points on this clone: As yet, its antigen is unknown.

Germline V gene lookup returns CDR1 LGHDT and CDR2 YNNKEL (reference sequence). Trimming cost V 1 base and J 6 bases; bases outside gene matches: 11. This CDR3 comprises 16 residues. Assay: immunoSEQ multiplex PCR; the TCRdb copy retains only in-frame clones and omits some. The sample lists about 92,000 clones; over 75% were seen once. Points from the study as a whole: Repertoires were sampled only after the peak T cell response. The breadth and depth of Spike-specific TCRs increased once two AZD1222 doses had been given.

This specimen was peripheral blood, taken on day 0 of AZD1222 vaccination. This chain joins TRBV3-1 (or the pseudogene TRBV3-2) and TRBJ2-7; 8 bases agree with TRBD1. The receptor was isolated from an adult in good health. This CDR3 is CASSQGQGLGLGEQYF. The CDR3 region has the DNA TGTGCCAGCAGCCAAGGACAGGGGTTGGGTCTAGGCGAGCAGTACTTC.